This entry describes one T cell receptor (beta chain). Its antigen is unknown. Clones were read by immunoSEQ multiplex PCR, and TCRdb kept only the in-frame ones, dropping some. The sample has over a million clones, around 95% seen once. The sample is drawn from a study of shared clonotypes between healthy human individuals. Study-wide results and caveats: The study's rarefaction showed incomplete sorted-subset sequencing despite large depth. Exclusively blood specimens were collected; tissue repertoires likely differ.

Germline V lookup: CDR1 SGHAT, CDR2 FQNNGV. J gave up 3 bases and V 3 bases, and 4 bases lay outside the gene matches. The CDR3 has 15 amino acids. This sequence joins TRBV11-2 and TRBJ1-4; TRBD1 matches at 7 bases. The sequence was obtained from a man under 40 in good health. Material for sequencing was naive CD4+ T cells sorted from blood. Subset: CD45RA+ positively selected. For the CDR3, the DNA is TGTGCCAGCAGCTTTTGGACAGGTCCTAATGAAAAACTGTTTTTT. Encoded protein: CASSFWTGPNEKLFF.